This T cell receptor (beta chain) was obtained from a study of shared clonotypes between healthy human individuals. Naive CD8 cells lacked CD45RO, underwent positive selection for CCR7 and left out terminally differentiated effector memory CD45RA+ cells. Adult donors, all healthy and HIV-negative, had no recent acute infections or vaccinations. In this sample, this clone turned up once. What it binds is unknown. At deep level, the assay was performed. The table came from immunoSEQ multiplex PCR; TCRdb's copy has only in-frame clones and leaves some out. The sample has around 640,000 clones; roughly 96% are singletons. After removal of 2 bases from V and 10 bases from J, the junction contained 16 bases not matched to a gene. The CDR3 totals 17 residues. Germline CDR1 is MNHEY and CDR2 is SMNVEV (reference sequence). Study conclusions and caveats: Only a few donors were included, so the genetic and exposure-history diversity represented was limited.

This chain connects TRBV27 to TRBJ2-1; TRBD2 matches at 8 bases. The sample consisted of naive CD8+ T cells sorted from blood. This TCR was recovered from a woman aged 25-40 years in good health. For the CDR3, the DNA is TGTGCCAGCAGTTTAATCGGTAGCGGGGCGACTGGGGGAGAGCAGTTCTTC. The encoded protein is CASSLIGSGATGGEQFF.